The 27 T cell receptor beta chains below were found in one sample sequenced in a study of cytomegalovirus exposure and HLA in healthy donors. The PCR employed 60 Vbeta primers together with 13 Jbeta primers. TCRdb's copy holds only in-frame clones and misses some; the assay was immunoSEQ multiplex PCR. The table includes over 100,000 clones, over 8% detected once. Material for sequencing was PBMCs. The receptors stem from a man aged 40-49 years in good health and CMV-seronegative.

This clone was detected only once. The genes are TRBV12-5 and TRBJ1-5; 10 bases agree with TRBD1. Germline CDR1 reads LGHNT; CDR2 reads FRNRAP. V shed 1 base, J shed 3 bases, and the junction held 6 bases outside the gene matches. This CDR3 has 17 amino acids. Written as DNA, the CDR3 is TGTGCTAGTGGTTTGGGGGGGGGACAGGGGTTCAATCAGCCCCAGCATTTT. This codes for CASGLGGGQGFNQPQHF.

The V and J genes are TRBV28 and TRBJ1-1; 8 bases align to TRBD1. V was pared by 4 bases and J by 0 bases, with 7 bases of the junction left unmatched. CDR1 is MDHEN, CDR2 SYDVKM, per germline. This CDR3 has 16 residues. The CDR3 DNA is TGTGCCAGCAGTTCCGGGACAGGAGGTTTGAACACTGAAGCTTTCTTT. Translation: CASSSGTGGLNTEAFF. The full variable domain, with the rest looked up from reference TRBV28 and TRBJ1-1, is DVKVTQSSRYLVKRTGEKVFLECVQDMDHENMFWYRQDPGLGLRLIYFSYDVKMKEKGDIPEGYSVSREKKERFSLILESASTNQTSMYLCASSSGTGGLNTEAFFGQGTRLTVV.

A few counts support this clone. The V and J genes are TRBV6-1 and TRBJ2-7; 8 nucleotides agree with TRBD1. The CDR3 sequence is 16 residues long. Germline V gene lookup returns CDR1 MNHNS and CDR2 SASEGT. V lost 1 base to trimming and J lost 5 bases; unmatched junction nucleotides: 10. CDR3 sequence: CASSEGGGRGPHEQYF. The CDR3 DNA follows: TGTGCCAGCAGTGAAGGGGGAGGCAGGGGGCCCCACGAGCAGTACTTC.

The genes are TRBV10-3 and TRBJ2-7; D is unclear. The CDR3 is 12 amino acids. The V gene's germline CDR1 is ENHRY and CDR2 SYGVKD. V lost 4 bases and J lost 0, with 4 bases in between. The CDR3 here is CAISAFSYEQYF. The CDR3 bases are TGTGCCATCAGTGCCTTCTCCTACGAGCAGTACTTC.

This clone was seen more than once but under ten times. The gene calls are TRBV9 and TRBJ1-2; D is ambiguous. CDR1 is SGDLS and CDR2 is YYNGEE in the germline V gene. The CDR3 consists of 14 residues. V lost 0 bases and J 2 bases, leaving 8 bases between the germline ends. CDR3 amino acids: CASSVEARNYGYTF. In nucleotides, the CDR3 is TGTGCCAGCAGCGTAGAGGCGCGGAACTATGGCTACACCTTC.

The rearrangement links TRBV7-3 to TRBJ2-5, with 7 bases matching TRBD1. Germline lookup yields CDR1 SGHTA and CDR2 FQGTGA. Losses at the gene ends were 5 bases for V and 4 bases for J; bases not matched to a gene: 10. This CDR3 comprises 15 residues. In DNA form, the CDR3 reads TGTGCCAGCAGCCCCCTCGGGGCAGGGGGAGAGACCCAGTACTTC. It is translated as CASSPLGAGGETQYF.

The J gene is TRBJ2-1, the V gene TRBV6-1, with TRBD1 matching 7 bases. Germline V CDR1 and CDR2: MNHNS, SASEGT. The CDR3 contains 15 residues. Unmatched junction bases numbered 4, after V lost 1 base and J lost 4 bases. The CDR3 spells CASSEDPGGYNEQFF. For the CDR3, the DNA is TGTGCCAGCAGTGAAGACCCAGGGGGATACAATGAGCAGTTCTTC.

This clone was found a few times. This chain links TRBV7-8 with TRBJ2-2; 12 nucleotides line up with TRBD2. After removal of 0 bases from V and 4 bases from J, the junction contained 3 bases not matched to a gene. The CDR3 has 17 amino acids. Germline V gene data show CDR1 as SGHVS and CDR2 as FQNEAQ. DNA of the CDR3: TGTGCCAGCAGCTTAGCGTCTAGCGGGGGGGCCACCGGGGAGCTGTTTTTT. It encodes CASSLASSGGATGELFF.

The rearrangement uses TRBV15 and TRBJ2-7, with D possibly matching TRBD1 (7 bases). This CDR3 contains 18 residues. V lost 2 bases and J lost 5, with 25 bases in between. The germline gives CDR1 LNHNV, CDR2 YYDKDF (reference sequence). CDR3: CATSRTLVLGRGVHEQYF. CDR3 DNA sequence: TGTGCCACCAGCAGAACACTCGTGCTAGGCAGGGGGGTACACGAGCAGTACTTC.

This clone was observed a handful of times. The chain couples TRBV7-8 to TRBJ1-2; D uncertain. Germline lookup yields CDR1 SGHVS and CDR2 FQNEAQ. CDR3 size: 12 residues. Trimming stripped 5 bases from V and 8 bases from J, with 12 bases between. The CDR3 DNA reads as TGTGCCAGCAGCCCCCCCTACGGGGGCTACACCTTC. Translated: CASSPPYGGYTF.

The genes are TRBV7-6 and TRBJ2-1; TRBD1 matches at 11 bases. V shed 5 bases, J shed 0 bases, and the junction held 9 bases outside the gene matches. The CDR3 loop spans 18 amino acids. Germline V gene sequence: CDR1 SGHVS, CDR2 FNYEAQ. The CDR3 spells CASSRGQGALGSYNEQFF. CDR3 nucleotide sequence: TGTGCCAGCAGCCGCGGACAGGGGGCCTTGGGCTCCTACAATGAGCAGTTCTTC.

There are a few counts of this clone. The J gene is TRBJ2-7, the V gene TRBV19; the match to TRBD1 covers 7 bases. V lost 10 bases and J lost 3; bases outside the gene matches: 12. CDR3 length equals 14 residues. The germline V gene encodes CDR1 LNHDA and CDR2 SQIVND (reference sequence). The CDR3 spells CATSSSSGGYEQYF. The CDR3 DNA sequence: TGTGCCACCTCCTCGAGCTCAGGGGGCTACGAGCAGTACTTC.

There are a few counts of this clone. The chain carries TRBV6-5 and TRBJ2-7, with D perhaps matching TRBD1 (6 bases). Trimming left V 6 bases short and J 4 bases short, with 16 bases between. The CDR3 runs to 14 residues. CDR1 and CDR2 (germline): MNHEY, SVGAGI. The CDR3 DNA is TGTGCCAGCAGCCCAGACAGGATTAAATACGAGCAGTACTTC. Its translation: CASSPDRIKYEQYF.

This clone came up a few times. Here the CDR3 reads CASSPSGGGYEQYF. In DNA form, the CDR3 reads TGTGCCAGCAGTCCCTCGGGCGGGGGCTACGAGCAGTACTTC. The rearrangement links TRBV27 to TRBJ2-7; TRBD2 matches 7 bases. The CDR3 is 14 amino acids. The V segment lost 5 bases and the J segment 3 bases; nucleotides outside the gene matches: 7. Germline V gene sequence: CDR1 MNHEY, CDR2 SMNVEV (reference sequence).

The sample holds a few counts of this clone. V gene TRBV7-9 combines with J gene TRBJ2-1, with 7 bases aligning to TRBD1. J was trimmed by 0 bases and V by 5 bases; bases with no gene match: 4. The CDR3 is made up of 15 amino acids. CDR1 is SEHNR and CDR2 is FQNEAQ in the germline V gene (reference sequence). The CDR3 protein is CASSTDRSSYNEQFF. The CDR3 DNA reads TGTGCCAGCAGCACGGACAGGTCCTCCTACAATGAGCAGTTCTTC.

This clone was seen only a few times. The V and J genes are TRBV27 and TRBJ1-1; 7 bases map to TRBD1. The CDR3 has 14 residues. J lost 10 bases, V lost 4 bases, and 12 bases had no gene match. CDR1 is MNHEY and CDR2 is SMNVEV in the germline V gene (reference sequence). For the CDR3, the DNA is TGTGCCAGCAGTTATAAGACAGGGTCGCGTGCAGCTTTCTTT. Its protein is CASSYKTGSRAAFF.

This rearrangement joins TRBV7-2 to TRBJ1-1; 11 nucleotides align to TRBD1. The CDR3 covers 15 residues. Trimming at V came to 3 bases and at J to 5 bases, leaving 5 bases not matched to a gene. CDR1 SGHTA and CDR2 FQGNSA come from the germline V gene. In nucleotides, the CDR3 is TGTGCCAGCAGCTTGGACAGGGGGCTAAGAACTGAAGCTTTCTTT. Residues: CASSLDRGLRTEAFF. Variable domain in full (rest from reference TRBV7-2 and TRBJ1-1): GAGVSQSPSNKVTEKGKDVELRCDPISGHTALYWYRQSLGQGLEFLIYFQGNSAPDKSGLPSDRFSAERTGGSVSTLTIQRTQQEDSAVYLCASSLDRGLRTEAFFGQGTRLTVV.

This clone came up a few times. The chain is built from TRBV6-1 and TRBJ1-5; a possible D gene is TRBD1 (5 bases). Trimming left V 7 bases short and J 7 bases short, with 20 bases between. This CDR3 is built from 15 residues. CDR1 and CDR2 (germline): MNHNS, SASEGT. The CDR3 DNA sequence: TGTGCCAGCATGGATTGGACGGGACTGGGGCAGCCCCAGCATTTT. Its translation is CASMDWTGLGQPQHF.

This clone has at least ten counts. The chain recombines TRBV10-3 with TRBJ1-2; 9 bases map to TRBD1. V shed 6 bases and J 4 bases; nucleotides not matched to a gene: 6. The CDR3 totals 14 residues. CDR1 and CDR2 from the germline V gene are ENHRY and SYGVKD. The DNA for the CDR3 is TGTGCCATCAGCTGGACAGGGGCGAGCTATGGCTACACCTTC. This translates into CAISWTGASYGYTF.

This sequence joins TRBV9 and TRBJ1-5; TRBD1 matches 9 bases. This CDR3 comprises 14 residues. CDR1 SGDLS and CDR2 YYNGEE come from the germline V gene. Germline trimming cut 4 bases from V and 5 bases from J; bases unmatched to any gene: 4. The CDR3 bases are TGTGCCAGCAGCCCCCGGGACAGGGATCAGCCCCAGCATTTT. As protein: CASSPRDRDQPQHF.

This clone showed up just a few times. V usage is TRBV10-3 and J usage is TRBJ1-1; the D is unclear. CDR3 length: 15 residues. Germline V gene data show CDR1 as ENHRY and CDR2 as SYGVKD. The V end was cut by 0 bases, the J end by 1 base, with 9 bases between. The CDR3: CAISESEGANTEAFF. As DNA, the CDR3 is TGTGCCATCAGTGAGTCGGAGGGAGCGAACACTGAAGCTTTCTTT.

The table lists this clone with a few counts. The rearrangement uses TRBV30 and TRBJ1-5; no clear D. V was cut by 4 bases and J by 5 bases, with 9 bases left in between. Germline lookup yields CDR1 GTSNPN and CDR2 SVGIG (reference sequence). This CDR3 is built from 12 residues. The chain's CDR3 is CAWKQNDQPQHF. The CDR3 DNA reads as TGTGCCTGGAAACAAAACGATCAGCCCCAGCATTTT.

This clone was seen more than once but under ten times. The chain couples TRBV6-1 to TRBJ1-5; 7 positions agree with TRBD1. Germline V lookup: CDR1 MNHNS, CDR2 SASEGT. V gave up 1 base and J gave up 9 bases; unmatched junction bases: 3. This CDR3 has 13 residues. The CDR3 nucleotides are TGTGCCAGCAGTGAAGGGGACAGAGGGCCCCAGCATTTT. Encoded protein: CASSEGDRGPQHF.

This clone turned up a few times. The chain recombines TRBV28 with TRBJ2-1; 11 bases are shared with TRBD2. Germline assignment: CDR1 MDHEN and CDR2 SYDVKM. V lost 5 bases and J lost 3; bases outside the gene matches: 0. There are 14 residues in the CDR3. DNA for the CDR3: TGTGCCAGCAGTCTAGCGGGGGGCTACAATGAGCAGTTCTTC. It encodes CASSLAGGYNEQFF.

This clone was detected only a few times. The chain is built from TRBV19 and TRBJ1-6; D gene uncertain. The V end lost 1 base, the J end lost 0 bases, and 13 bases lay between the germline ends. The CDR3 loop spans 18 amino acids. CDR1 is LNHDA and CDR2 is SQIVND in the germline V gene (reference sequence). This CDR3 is CASSIGEGRSSYNSPLHF. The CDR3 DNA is TGTGCCAGTAGTATAGGAGAAGGCCGGAGCTCCTATAATTCACCCCTCCACTTT.

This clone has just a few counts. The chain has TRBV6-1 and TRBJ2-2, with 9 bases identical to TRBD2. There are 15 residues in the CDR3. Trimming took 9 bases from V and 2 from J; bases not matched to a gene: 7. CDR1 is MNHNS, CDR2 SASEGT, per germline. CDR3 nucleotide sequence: TGTGCCAGAAAGAGCGGGGGGACCAACACCGGGGAGCTGTTTTTT. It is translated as CARKSGGTNTGELFF.

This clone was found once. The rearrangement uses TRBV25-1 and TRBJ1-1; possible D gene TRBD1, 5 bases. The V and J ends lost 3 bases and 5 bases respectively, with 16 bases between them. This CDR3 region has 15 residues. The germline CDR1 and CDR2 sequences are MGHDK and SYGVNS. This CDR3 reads CASSDPGQRGTEAFF. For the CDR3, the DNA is TGTGCCAGCAGTGACCCCGGCCAAAGGGGTACTGAAGCTTTCTTT.